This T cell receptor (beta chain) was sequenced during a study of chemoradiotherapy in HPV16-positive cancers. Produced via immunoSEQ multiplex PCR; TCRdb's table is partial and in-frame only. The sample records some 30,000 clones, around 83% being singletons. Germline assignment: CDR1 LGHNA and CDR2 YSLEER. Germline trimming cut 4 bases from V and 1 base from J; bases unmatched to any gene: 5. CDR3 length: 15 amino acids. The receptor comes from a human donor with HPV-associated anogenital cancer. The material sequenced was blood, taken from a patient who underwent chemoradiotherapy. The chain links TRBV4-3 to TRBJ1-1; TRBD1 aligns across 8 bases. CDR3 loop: CASSLQGQENTEAFF. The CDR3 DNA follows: TGCGCCAGCAGCCTTCAGGGACAGGAGAACACTGAAGCTTTCTTT.